The rows below give T cell receptor beta chains drawn from one sample of a study of T cell clones after liver transplantation. The method was immunoSEQ multiplex PCR; TCRdb's version includes in-frame clones alone and lacks a portion of them. Of tens of thousands of clones listed, 60% to 75% are singletons. Sequences were derived from CD4+ T cells from blood, sampled at the 22-month timepoint. The receptors shown here come from a human patient who received a liver transplant. The graft donor may have given rise to some T cells. The CDR3 runs from the conserved cysteine through the conserved F or W. A D gene is named only where the DNA matches it firmly. Expanded clones are given a class, and other clones once, few, many or no size at all.

CDR3nt,CDR3aa,abundance,d_gene,v_gene,j_gene
TGCGCCAGCAGTTTTAGCGGGGGCCGGGAGACCCAGTACTTC,CASSFSGGRETQYF,NA,TRBD2,TRBV10-2,TRBJ2-5
TGTGCCAGCAGTTTTCTGGGGGCGTTCGGGGAGCTGTTTTTT,CASSFLGAFGELFF,few,NA,TRBV28,TRBJ2-2
TGCGCCAGCAGCCAAGCCCGGGCAGGCCCATTCTCTGGAAACACCATATATTTT,CASSQARAGPFSGNTIYF,few,NA,TRBV4-1,TRBJ1-3
TGTGCCAGCAGCTTACGGATGGCAAGCACTAATGAAAAACTGTTTTTT,CASSLRMASTNEKLFF,NA,NA,TRBV7-2,TRBJ1-4
TGCGCCAGCAGCCAGTCGAACGCGGGGTTAAGCACAGATACGCAGTATTTT,CASSQSNAGLSTDTQYF,NA,NA,TRBV4-1,TRBJ2-3
TGTGCTAGTGGACGGGGGGGGTTGGATGAGCAGTTCTTC,CASGRGGLDEQFF,few,TRBD2,TRBV12-5,TRBJ2-1
TGTGCCAGCAGCTTGGGCAGGGGACCCTACGAGCAGTACTTC,CASSLGRGPYEQYF,once,NA,TRBV7-6,TRBJ2-7
TGTGCCAGCAGTGAAGACTACGAGCAGTACTTC,CASSEDYEQYF,NA,NA,TRBV6-1,TRBJ2-7
TGTGCCAGCAGAATCAGCGGCTCCGGGGAGCTGTTTTTT,CASRISGSGELFF,NA,NA,TRBV7-9,TRBJ2-2
TGTGCCAGCAGCTCTCCTACCGGACTAGCGAGGAAGCAGTACTTC,CASSSPTGLARKQYF,NA,TRBD2,TRBV7-9,TRBJ2-7
TGTGCCAGCAGCCTCGAACATTGGGATACGCAGTATTTT,CASSLEHWDTQYF,NA,NA,TRBV4-2,TRBJ2-3
TGTGCCAGCACCTTTTCCTGGGACCAGCCCCAGCATTTT,CASTFSWDQPQHF,NA,NA,TRBV6-5,TRBJ1-5
TGTGCCAGCAGTCAGGGACAGGGGATAGATACGCAGTATTTT,CASSQGQGIDTQYF,NA,TRBD1,TRBV6-1,TRBJ2-3
TGTGCCATCAGTGTTAGCCCAAACTACGAGCAGTACTTC,CAISVSPNYEQYF,NA,NA,TRBV10-3,TRBJ2-7
TGTGCCAGCAGCCCCGGGACTAGCGCAGATACGCAGTATTTT,CASSPGTSADTQYF,NA,TRBD2,TRBV14,TRBJ2-3
TGCGCCAGCAGCCAAGAACGGACGGGGGGGCCGAACCAAGAGACCCAGTACTTC,CASSQERTGGPNQETQYF,NA,TRBD2,TRBV4-1,TRBJ2-5
TGTGCCAGCAGTTTGGGAGGTCCCAATCAGCCCCAGCATTTT,CASSLGGPNQPQHF,few,NA,TRBV28,TRBJ1-5
TGTGCCATCAGTCCGAGGGGCTACGAGCAGTACTTC,CAISPRGYEQYF,once,NA,TRBV10-3,TRBJ2-7